The next 27 T cell receptor beta chains were all read from a single sample in a study of shared clonotypes between healthy human individuals. TCRdb keeps only in-frame clones here, not all; method: immunoSEQ multiplex PCR. Found here are 2 million to 2.5 million clones, under 95% of them singletons; the top ten hold around 0.4%. Sequences were obtained from naive CD4+ T cells from PBMCs. As to subset: CD45RA+ positively selected. The origin of the receptors is a man between 18 and 35 years old in good health. Some clones in this sample may be carry-over from other donors' samples.

This clone has a single count. The J gene is TRBJ2-7, the V gene TRBV30; 11 positions agree with TRBD1. Germline V lookup: CDR1 GTSNPN, CDR2 SVGIG (reference sequence). The CDR3 runs to 13 residues. With 4 bases clipped from V and 7 bases from J, the junction kept 6 bases outside the gene matches. The CDR3, as DNA: TGTGCCTGGACTCCGGACAGGGGGCAAGAGCAGTACTTC. It is translated as CAWTPDRGQEQYF. Supplemented by reference TRBV30 and TRBJ2-7, the full variable domain reads SQTIHQWPATLVQPVGSPLSLECTVEGTSNPNLYWYRQAAGRGLQLLFYSVGIGQISSEVPQNLSASRPQDRQFILSSKKLLLSDSGFYLCAWTPDRGQEQYFGPGTRLTVT.

The chain employs TRBV5-1 and TRBJ2-7; D possibly uses TRBD1 or TRBD2 (5 bases each). Per the germline V gene, CDR1 is SGHRS and CDR2 is YFSETQ. Between the trimmed V and J ends, which lost 2 bases and 5 bases, there was a span of 14 bases. This CDR3 has 14 amino acids. This chain's CDR3 is CASSLGDREDEQYF. CDR3 DNA: TGCGCCAGCAGCTTAGGGGACCGAGAGGACGAGCAGTACTTC.

The CDR3, as DNA: TGTGCCAGCAGCTTAGGGGTGGCCCCCCACTCTGGGGCCAACGTCCTGACTTTC. Protein sequence: CASSLGVAPHSGANVLTF. The chain links TRBV11-2 to TRBJ2-6; D gene ambiguous. CDR1 and CDR2 from the germline V gene are SGHAT and FQNNGV. Trimming took off 1 base at V and 0 bases at J, with 13 bases between the two ends. This CDR3 spans 18 amino acids.

This clone was recorded only once. This chain joins TRBV19 and TRBJ2-6; 9 bases align to TRBD1. Germline trimming cut 1 base from V and 0 bases from J; bases unmatched to any gene: 7. The CDR3 runs to 19 residues. Germline assignment: CDR1 LNHDA and CDR2 SQIVND (reference sequence). The CDR3 sequence: CASSIVTGGAPSGANVLTF. CDR3 DNA sequence: TGTGCCAGTAGTATAGTTACAGGGGGCGCTCCCTCTGGGGCCAACGTCCTGACTTTC.

This clone came up a few times. In the same sample, other DNA sequences code for this CDR3. The V and J genes are TRBV18 and TRBJ2-1; D remains unclear. From germline, CDR1 is KGHSH and CDR2 LQKENI. CDR3 length equals 13 residues. Trimming stripped 2 bases from V and 4 bases from J, with 6 bases between. CDR3 sequence (DNA): TGTGCCAGCTCACCAAGTCAGTACAATGAGCAGTTCTTC. Amino acids: CASSPSQYNEQFF.

V and J are TRBV5-1 and TRBJ1-5; TRBD1 matches at 7 bases. This CDR3 contains 15 residues. Germline-derived CDR1 and CDR2 are SGHRS and YFSETQ. Losses at the gene ends were 4 bases for V and 2 bases for J; bases not matched to a gene: 6. The CDR3 spells CASSRTGDGNQPQHF. CDR3 nucleotide sequence: TGCGCCAGCAGCCGGACAGGAGACGGCAATCAGCCCCAGCATTTT.

This sequence joins TRBV19 and TRBJ2-4; TRBD2 agrees at 11 bases. The CDR3 is 15 residues long. CDR1 is LNHDA and CDR2 is SQIVND in the germline V gene (reference sequence). The junction had 14 bases not matched to a gene; V was cut back by 4 bases and J by 15 bases. The chain's CDR3 is CASSNPGLAGFVRYF. As DNA, the CDR3 is TGTGCCAGTAGTAACCCCGGACTAGCGGGCTTCGTTCGGTACTTC.

This chain uses TRBV27 with TRBJ2-7, with D unclear. V was pared by 1 base and J by 4 bases, with 11 bases between. The V gene's germline CDR1 is MNHEY and CDR2 SMNVEV (reference sequence). The CDR3 is 14 residues long. CDR3 protein: CASSLFPLVYEQYF. The CDR3 region has the DNA TGTGCCAGCAGTTTATTCCCCCTAGTGTACGAGCAGTACTTC.

The chain combines TRBV7-9 with TRBJ1-4; possibly TRBD1 for D (6 bases). Germline V gives CDR1 SEHNR, CDR2 FQNEAQ (reference sequence). V was trimmed by 0 bases and J by 5 bases, leaving 10 bases between them. This CDR3 contains 15 residues. Written as DNA, the CDR3 is TGTGCCAGCAGCTTAGCGCGGACAGCAAATGAAAAACTGTTTTTT. This translates into CASSLARTANEKLFF.

The V and J genes are TRBV29-1 and TRBJ2-7; 9 bases line up with TRBD2. CDR3 length: 13 amino acids. J lost 6 bases, V lost 4 bases, and 7 bases had no gene match. Germline lookup yields CDR1 SQVTM and CDR2 ANQGSEA. The CDR3 DNA sequence: TGCAGCGTTGCCCCCTTGCGGGAGGGCGAGCAGTACTTC. This gives the protein CSVAPLREGEQYF.

The V gene is TRBV7-3, the J gene TRBJ2-1, with D uncertain. The germline CDR1 and CDR2 sequences are SGHTA and FQGTGA. The CDR3 is 14 amino acids. V was clipped by 5 bases and J by 4 bases, with 12 bases between them. CDR3 in amino acids: CASSLEPNYNEQFF. Here the CDR3 DNA reads TGTGCCAGCAGCCTGGAACCCAATTACAATGAGCAGTTCTTC.

This clone was seen a few times. The chain employs TRBV18 and TRBJ1-1; TRBD1 is a possible D gene (5 bases). This CDR3 has 15 amino acids. Looked up from germline, CDR1 is KGHSH and CDR2 is LQKENI. The V end was cut by 2 bases, the J end by 1 base, with 11 bases between. CDR3 protein: CASSPAAQANTEAFF. The CDR3 DNA reads as TGTGCCAGCTCACCAGCCGCACAGGCGAACACTGAAGCTTTCTTT.

The V call is TRBV7-2, the J call TRBJ1-2; 8 nucleotides line up with TRBD1. The germline V gene encodes CDR1 SGHTA and CDR2 FQGNSA. The trim removed 1 base at V and 7 bases at J, leaving 2 bases unmatched. CDR3 length equals 13 residues. CDR3 nucleotides: TGTGCCAGCAGCTTAGACAGGGGGGTTGGCTACACCTTC. The encoded protein is CASSLDRGVGYTF.

The chain has TRBV19 and TRBJ1-4; D is unresolved. CDR3 length equals 12 residues. Trimming left V 3 bases short and J 4 bases short, with 3 bases between. Per the germline V gene, CDR1 is LNHDA and CDR2 is SQIVND (reference sequence). CDR3 residues: CASSISNEKLFF. CDR3 DNA sequence: TGTGCCAGTAGTATTAGTAATGAAAAACTGTTTTTT.

The chain recombines TRBV19 with TRBJ1-1, with 8 bases aligning to TRBD1. V lost 6 bases and J lost 3; bases outside the gene matches: 21. CDR1 LNHDA and CDR2 SQIVND come from the germline V gene (reference sequence). The length of the CDR3 is 19 residues. CDR3 residues: CASSLSPGQVLGWDTEAFF. CDR3 sequence (DNA): TGTGCCAGTAGCCTATCGCCGGGACAGGTACTCGGTTGGGACACTGAAGCTTTCTTT. The variable domain in full, completed from reference TRBV19 and TRBJ1-1, reads DGGITQSPKYLFRKEGQNVTLSCEQNLNHDAMYWYRQDPGQGLRLIYYSQIVNDFQKGDIAEGYSVSREKKESFPLTVTSAQKNPTAFYLCASSLSPGQVLGWDTEAFFGQGTRLTVV.

This chain uses TRBV18 with TRBJ2-1; 9 positions agree with TRBD1. CDR3 length: 14 amino acids. J was trimmed by 10 bases and V by 4 bases; bases with no gene match: 8. Looked up from germline, CDR1 is KGHSH and CDR2 is LQKENI. DNA for the CDR3: TGTGCCAGCTCACTATACAGGGGGCGCGGGGAGCAGTTCTTC. Its translation is CASSLYRGRGEQFF.

This clone occurred a few times. The chain has TRBV9 and TRBJ1-1, with unresolved D. The V gene's germline CDR1 is SGDLS and CDR2 YYNGEE. Trimming took off 0 bases at V and 8 bases at J, with 8 bases between the two ends. The CDR3 spans 12 residues. CDR3 nucleotide sequence: TGTGCCAGCAGCGTAGAGGAGACGGAAGCTTTCTTT. It is translated as CASSVEETEAFF.

The chain links TRBV10-1 to TRBJ2-5; no reliable D call. The V end lost 10 bases, the J end lost 2 bases, and 17 bases lay between the germline ends. The CDR3 contains 14 residues. Germline values: CDR1 WNHNN, CDR2 SYGVQD (reference sequence). As DNA, the CDR3 is TGCGCCACCCCGTCCAGCACCATTCAAGAGACCCAGTACTTC. Its protein product is CATPSSTIQETQYF.

The DNA of the CDR3 is TGTGCCAGCAGTTACGGTTCAGCGCCTCATAATGAAAAACTGTTTTTT. As protein: CASSYGSAPHNEKLFF. The genes are TRBV6-6 and TRBJ1-4; no reliable D call. Looked up from germline, CDR1 is MNHNY and CDR2 is SVGAGI (reference sequence). The V end lost 2 bases, the J end lost 4 bases, and 14 bases lay between the germline ends. The CDR3 extends over 16 amino acids.

The V and J genes are TRBV27 and TRBJ1-2, with D tentatively TRBD1 (6 bases). This CDR3 is 16 amino acids long. V lost 4 bases and J lost 4, with 19 bases in between. Germline CDR1 and CDR2: MNHEY and SMNVEV (reference sequence). The CDR3 loop is CASSSIRSGATYGYTF. As DNA, the CDR3 is TGTGCCAGCAGTTCCATCCGGTCAGGGGCCACCTATGGCTACACCTTC.

As to this clone: The sample carries other DNA sequences with the same CDR3. The chain employs TRBV5-1 and TRBJ2-2, with TRBD2 matching over 8 bases. This CDR3 is built from 16 residues. Looked up from germline, CDR1 is SGHRS and CDR2 is YFSETQ. V shed 4 bases, J shed 4 bases, and the junction held 9 bases outside the gene matches. In DNA form, the CDR3 reads TGCGCCAGCAGCCCAGGAACTAGCGGACGCACCGGGGAGCTGTTTTTT. Its translation is CASSPGTSGRTGELFF.

The V gene is TRBV2, the J gene TRBJ1-5, with D perhaps matching TRBD1 (5 bases). V was clipped by 5 bases and J by 7 bases, with 18 bases between them. CDR1 and CDR2 from the germline V gene are SNHLY and FYNNEI. CDR3 size: 15 residues. The CDR3 reads CASSPPPRVGQPQHF. CDR3 sequence (DNA): TGTGCCAGCAGTCCTCCCCCCAGGGTAGGGCAGCCCCAGCATTTT.

This chain uses TRBV28 with TRBJ1-4; weak D call: TRBD1 (5 bases). The CDR3 sequence is 15 residues long. Trimming took off 2 bases at V and 6 bases at J, with 13 bases between the two ends. CDR1 and CDR2 from the germline V gene are MDHEN and SYDVKM. In DNA form, the CDR3 reads TGTGCCAGCAGTTTACCTCAGGGTTCTTATGAAAAACTGTTTTTT. Translated: CASSLPQGSYEKLFF.

V gene TRBV4-1 combines with J gene TRBJ1-3; 10 nucleotides line up with TRBD1. Germline V gives CDR1 MGHRA, CDR2 YSYEKL. This CDR3 is built from 16 residues. V gave up 4 bases and J gave up 4 bases; unmatched junction bases: 7. The CDR3 reads CASSLTLTGGGNTIYF. The CDR3 DNA is TGCGCCAGCAGCCTTACGCTGACAGGGGGCGGAAACACCATATATTTT.

This chain uses TRBV6-5 with TRBJ1-1; 8 nucleotides match TRBD1. The CDR3 is 15 residues long. J was trimmed by 4 bases and V by 5 bases; bases with no gene match: 9. Germline V lookup: CDR1 MNHEY, CDR2 SVGAGI. Here the CDR3 DNA reads TGTGCCAGCAGTCCGCGACAGGGGAGAGGCACTGAAGCTTTCTTT. It translates to CASSPRQGRGTEAFF.

CDR3 in amino acids: CATSTGVEQYF. CDR3 coding DNA: TGTGCCACCTCGACAGGGGTCGAGCAGTACTTC. The chain is built from TRBV15 and TRBJ2-7, with 8 bases lining up with TRBD1. This CDR3 is built from 11 residues. Germline assignment: CDR1 LNHNV and CDR2 YYDKDF (reference sequence). Unmatched junction bases numbered 3, after V lost 8 bases and J lost 6 bases. Complete variable domain (other parts from reference TRBV15 and TRBJ2-7): DAMVIQNPRYQVTQFGKPVTLSCSQTLNHNVMYWYQQKSSQAPKLLFHYYDKDFNNEADTPDNFQSRRPNTSFCFLDIRSPGLGDTAMYLCATSTGVEQYFGPGTRLTVT.

The V call is TRBV11-2, the J call TRBJ1-2; D is unclear. Trimming took 4 bases from V and 7 from J, leaving 13 bases between them. The germline gives CDR1 SGHAT, CDR2 FQNNGV. The CDR3 runs to 13 residues. CDR3 sequence reads: CASSSPRSRGYTF. As DNA, the CDR3 is TGTGCCAGCAGCTCGCCCCGGTCTCGTGGCTACACCTTC.